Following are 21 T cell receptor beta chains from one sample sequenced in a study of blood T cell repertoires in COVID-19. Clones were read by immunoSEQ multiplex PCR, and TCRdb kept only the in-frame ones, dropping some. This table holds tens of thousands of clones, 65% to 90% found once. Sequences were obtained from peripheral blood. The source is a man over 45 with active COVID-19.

The CDR3, as DNA: TGTGCCAGCAGTTTATCACAGCTCAATCAGCCCCAGCATTTT. It yields the protein CASSLSQLNQPQHF. The chain is built from TRBV28 and TRBJ1-5; the D is unclear. The CDR3 length is 14 residues. Germline assignment: CDR1 MDHEN and CDR2 SYDVKM. V was pared by 1 base and J by 3 bases, with 7 bases between.

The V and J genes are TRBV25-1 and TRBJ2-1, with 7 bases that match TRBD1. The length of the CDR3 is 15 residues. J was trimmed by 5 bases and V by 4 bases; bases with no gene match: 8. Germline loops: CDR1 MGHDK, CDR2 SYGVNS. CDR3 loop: CASSGMGQWDNEQFF. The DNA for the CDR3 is TGTGCCAGCAGTGGGATGGGACAGTGGGACAATGAGCAGTTCTTC.

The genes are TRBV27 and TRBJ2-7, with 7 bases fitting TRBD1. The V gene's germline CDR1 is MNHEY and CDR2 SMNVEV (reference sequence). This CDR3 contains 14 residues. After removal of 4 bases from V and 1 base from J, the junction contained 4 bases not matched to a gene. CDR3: CASSSGTASYEQYF. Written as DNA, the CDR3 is TGTGCCAGCAGTTCGGGGACAGCATCCTACGAGCAGTACTTC.

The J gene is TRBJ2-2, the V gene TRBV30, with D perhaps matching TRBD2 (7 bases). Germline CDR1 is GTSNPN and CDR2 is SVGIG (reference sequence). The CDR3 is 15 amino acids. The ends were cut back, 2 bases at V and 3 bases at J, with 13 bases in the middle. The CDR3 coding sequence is TGTGCCTGGAGTCGGGGGGCGCGGGACACCGGGGAGCTGTTTTTT. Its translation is CAWSRGARDTGELFF.

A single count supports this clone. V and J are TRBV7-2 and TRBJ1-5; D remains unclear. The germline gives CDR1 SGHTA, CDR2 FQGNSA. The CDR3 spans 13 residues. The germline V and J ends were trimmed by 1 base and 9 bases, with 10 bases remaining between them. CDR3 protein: CASSLGELRPQHF. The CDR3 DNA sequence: TGTGCCAGCAGCTTAGGGGAGCTTAGGCCCCAGCATTTT.

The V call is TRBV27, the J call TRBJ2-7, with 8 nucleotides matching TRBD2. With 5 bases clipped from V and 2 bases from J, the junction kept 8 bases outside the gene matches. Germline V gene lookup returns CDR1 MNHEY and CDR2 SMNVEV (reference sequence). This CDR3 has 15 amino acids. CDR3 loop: CASSLLAGATYEQYF. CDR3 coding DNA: TGTGCCAGCAGTCTCCTAGCGGGCGCCACCTACGAGCAGTACTTC.

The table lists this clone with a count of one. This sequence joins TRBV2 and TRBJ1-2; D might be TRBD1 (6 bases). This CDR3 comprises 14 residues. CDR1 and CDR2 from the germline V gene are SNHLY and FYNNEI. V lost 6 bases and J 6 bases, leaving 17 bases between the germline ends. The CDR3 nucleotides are TGTGCCAGCAGGGGACCAGGGGAAATGAATGGCTACACCTTC. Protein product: CASRGPGEMNGYTF.

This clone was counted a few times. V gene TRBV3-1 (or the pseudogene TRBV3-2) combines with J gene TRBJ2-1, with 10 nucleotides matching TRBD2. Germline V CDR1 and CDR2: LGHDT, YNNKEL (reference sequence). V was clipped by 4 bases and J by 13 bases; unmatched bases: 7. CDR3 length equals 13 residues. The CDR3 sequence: CASSRTSGIVQFF. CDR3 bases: TGTGCCAGCAGCCGAACTAGCGGGATAGTTCAGTTCTTC.

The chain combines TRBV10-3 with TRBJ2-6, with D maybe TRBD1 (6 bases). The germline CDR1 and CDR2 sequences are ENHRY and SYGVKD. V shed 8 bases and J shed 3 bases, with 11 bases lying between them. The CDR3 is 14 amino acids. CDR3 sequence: CAIGSGDGANVLTF. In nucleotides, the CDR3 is TGTGCCATCGGATCAGGGGATGGGGCCAACGTCCTGACTTTC.

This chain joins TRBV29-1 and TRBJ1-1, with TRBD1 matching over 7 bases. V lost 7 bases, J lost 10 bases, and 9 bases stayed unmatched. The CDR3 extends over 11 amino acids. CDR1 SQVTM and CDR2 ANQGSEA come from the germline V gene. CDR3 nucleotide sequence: TGCAGCGGATCACAGGGGATTGGAGCTTTCTTT. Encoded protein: CSGSQGIGAFF.

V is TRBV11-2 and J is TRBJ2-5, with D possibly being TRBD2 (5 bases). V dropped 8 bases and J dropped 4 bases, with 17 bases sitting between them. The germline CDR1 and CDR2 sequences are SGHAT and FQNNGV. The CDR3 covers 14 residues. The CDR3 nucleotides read TGTGCCAGCGGAAAAGGGAGCGATGGAGAGACCCAGTACTTC. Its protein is CASGKGSDGETQYF. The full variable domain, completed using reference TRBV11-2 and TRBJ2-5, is EAGVAQSPRYKIIEKRQSVAFWCNPISGHATLYWYQQILGQGPKLLIQFQNNGVVDDSQLPKDRFSAERLKGVDSTLKIQPAKLEDSAVYLCASGKGSDGETQYFGPGTRLLVL.

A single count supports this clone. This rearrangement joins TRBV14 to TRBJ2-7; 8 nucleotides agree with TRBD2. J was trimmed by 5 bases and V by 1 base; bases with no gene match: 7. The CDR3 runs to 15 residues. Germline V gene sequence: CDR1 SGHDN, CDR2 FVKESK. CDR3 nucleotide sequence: TGTGCCAGCAGCCAAGCCGGGCGGGGGGCCAACGAGCAGTACTTC. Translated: CASSQAGRGANEQYF.

This CDR3 is CASKVARAGAFSFVNTEAFF. CDR3 bases: TGTGCCAGCAAGGTGGCCCGGGCAGGGGCCTTTTCCTTCGTGAACACTGAAGCTTTCTTT. The gene calls are TRBV19 and TRBJ1-1, with a possible D match to TRBD1 (6 bases). The V gene's germline CDR1 is LNHDA and CDR2 SQIVND (reference sequence). The V end was cut by 9 bases, the J end by 0 bases, with 32 bases between. The CDR3 is 20 residues long. The full variable domain, its missing parts supplied by reference TRBV19 and TRBJ1-1, is DGGITQSPKYLFRKEGQNVTLSCEQNLNHDAMYWYRQDPGQGLRLIYYSQIVNDFQKGDIAEGYSVSREKKESFPLTVTSAQKNPTAFYLCASKVARAGAFSFVNTEAFFGQGTRLTVV.

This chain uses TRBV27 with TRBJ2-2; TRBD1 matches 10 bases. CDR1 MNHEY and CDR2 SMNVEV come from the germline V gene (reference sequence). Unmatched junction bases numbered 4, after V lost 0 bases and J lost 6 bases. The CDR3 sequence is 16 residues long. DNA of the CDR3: TGTGCCAGCAGTTTATCGGCGGGACAGGGGCCCGGGGAGCTGTTTTTT. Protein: CASSLSAGQGPGELFF.

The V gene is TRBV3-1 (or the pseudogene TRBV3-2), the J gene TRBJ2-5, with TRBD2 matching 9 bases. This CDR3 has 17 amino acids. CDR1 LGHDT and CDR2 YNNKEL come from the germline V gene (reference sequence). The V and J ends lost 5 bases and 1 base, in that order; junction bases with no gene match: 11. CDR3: CASSATGTSYSQETQYF. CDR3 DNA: TGTGCCAGCAGCGCGACCGGGACTAGCTATTCCCAAGAGACCCAGTACTTC.

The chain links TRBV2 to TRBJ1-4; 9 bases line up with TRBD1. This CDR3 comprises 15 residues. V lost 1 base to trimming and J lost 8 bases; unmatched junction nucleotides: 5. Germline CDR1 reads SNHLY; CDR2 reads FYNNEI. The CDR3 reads CASSEGQGDGEKLFF. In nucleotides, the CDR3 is TGTGCCAGCAGTGAAGGACAGGGGGACGGCGAAAAACTGTTTTTT.

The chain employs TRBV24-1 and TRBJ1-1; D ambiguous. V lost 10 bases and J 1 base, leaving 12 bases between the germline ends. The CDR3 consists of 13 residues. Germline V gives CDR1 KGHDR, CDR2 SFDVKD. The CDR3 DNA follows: TGTGCCACAGTCAGAGGGAAGAACACTGAAGCTTTCTTT. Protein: CATVRGKNTEAFF.

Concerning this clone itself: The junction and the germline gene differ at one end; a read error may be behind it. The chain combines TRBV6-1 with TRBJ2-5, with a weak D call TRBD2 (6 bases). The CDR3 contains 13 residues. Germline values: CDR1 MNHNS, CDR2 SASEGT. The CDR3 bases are TGTGCCAGCAGTGAATGGGTCACGGGGGACCTGAACTTC. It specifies CASSEWVTGDLNF.

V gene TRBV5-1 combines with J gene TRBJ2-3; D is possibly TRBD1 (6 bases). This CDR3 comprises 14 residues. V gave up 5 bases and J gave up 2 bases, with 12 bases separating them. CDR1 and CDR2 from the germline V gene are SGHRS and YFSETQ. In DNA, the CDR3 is TGCGCCAGCAGAGAACAGGGTGACACAGATACGCAGTATTTT. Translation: CASREQGDTDTQYF.

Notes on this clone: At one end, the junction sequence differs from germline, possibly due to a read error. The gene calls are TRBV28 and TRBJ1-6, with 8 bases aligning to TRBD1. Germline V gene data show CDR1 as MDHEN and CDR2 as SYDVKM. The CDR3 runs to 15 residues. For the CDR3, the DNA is TGTGCCAGCAGTTCTGGACAGGGATATACTTCACCCCTCCACTTT. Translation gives CASSSGQGYTSPLHF. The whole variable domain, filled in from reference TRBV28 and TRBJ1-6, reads DVKVTQSSRYLVKRTGEKVFLECVQDMDHENMFWYRQDPGLGLRLIYFSYDVKMKEKGDIPEGYSVSREKKERFSLILESASTNQTSMYLCASSSGQGYTSPLHFGNGTRLTVT.

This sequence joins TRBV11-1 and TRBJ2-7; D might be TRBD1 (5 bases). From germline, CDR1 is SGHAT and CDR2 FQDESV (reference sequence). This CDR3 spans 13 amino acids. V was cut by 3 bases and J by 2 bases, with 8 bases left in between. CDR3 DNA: TGTGCCAGCAGCTTTGCAGGGACCTACGAGCAGTACTTC. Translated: CASSFAGTYEQYF.